This T cell receptor (beta chain) stems from a study of T-cell memory formation after mild COVID-19. CDR3 length equals 16 residues. V shed 3 bases, J shed 2 bases, and the junction held 9 bases outside the gene matches. Germline assignment: CDR1 MGHRA and CDR2 YSYEKL. This clonotype was picked up a small number of times. One entry per CDR3 protein results from TCRdb running MiXCR on the 5' RACE reads. The table includes approximately 340,000 distinct CDR3 sequences, about an eighth detected once. The sequence was collected from a man younger than 35 who had mild COVID-19 (a few samples of this study predate the infection). Cell type and time point are not known. Sequenced input: PBMCs or a T cell subset sorted from them (not recorded which). The J gene is TRBJ1-1, the V gene TRBV4-1, with 7 bases that match TRBD1. The CDR3 DNA follows: TGCGCCAGCAGCCAGAGACCGGGACAGAGTAACACTGAAGCTTTCTTT. Amino acids: CASSQRPGQSNTEAFF.